The present TCR beta chain was sequenced within a study of T cell changes during pregnancy in multiple sclerosis. Generated by immunoSEQ multiplex PCR, the TCRdb table keeps only in-frame clones and is missing some. The table lists around 50,000 clones, 92% of them singletons. This CDR3 is built from 13 residues. The germline gives CDR1 SNHLY, CDR2 FYNNEI. The junction had 10 bases not matched to a gene; V was cut back by 6 bases and J by 15 bases. The source material was CD4+ T cells from peripheral blood mononuclear cells, sampled after pregnancy. The chain combines TRBV2 with TRBJ2-1, with 11 bases matching TRBD1. The sequence was obtained from a female donor in good health, enrolled as a control in a pregnancy study. CDR3 sequence reads: CASSMGQGVIGFF. The CDR3 nucleotides are TGTGCCAGCAGCATGGGACAGGGGGTAATTGGGTTCTTC.